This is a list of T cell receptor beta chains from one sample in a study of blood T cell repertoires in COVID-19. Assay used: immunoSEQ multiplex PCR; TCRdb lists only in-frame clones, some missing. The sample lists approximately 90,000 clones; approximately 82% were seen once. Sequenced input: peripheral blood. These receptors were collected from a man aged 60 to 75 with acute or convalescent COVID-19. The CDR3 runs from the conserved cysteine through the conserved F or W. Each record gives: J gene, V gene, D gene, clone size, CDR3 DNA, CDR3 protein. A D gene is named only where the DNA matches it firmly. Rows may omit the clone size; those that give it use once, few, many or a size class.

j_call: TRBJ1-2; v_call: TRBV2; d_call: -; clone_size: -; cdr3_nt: TGTGCCAGCAGTGAACTCGGCTATGGCTACACCTTC; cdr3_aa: CASSELGYGYTF
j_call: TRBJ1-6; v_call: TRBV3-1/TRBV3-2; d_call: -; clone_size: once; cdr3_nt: TGTGCCAGCAGCCTCCCGGGTCTGAATTCACCCCTCCACTTT; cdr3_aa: CASSLPGLNSPLHF
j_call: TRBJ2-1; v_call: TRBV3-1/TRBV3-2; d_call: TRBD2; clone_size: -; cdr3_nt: TGTGCCAGCAGCCAAGATCAGGGACTAGCGGGGGGCAGCTCCTACAATGAGCAGTTCTTC; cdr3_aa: CASSQDQGLAGGSSYNEQFF
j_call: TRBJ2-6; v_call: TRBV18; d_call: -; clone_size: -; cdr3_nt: TGTGCCAGCTCACCCAGGACGGGGTTCGGGGGGGCCAACGTCCTGACTTTC; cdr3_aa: CASSPRTGFGGANVLTF
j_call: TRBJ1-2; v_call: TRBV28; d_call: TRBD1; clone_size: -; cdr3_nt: TGTGCCAGCAGTTTCGGACAGGGGTATGGCTACACCTTC; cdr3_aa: CASSFGQGYGYTF
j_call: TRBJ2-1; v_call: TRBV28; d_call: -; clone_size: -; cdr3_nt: TGTGCCAGCAGTTTAACCTCAGCGGGCAGCTCCTACAATGAGCAGTTCTTC; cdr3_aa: CASSLTSAGSSYNEQFF
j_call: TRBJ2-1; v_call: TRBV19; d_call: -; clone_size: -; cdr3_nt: TGTGCCAGTAGTATTGGGGGGGCTCACAATGAGCAGTTCTTC; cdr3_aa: CASSIGGAHNEQFF
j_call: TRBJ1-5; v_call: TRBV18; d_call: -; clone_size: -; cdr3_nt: TGTGCCAGCTCACCACTTCCGGGGAGTCATAGCAATCAGCCCCAGCATTTT; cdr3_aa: CASSPLPGSHSNQPQHF
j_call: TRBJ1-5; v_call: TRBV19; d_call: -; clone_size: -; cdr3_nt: TGTGCCAGTAGGGCGGCAGTCAGCTCCAATCAGCCCCAGCATTTT; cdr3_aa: CASRAAVSSNQPQHF
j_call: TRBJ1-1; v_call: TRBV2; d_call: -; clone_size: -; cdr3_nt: TGTGCCAGCAGAGCCAGGGGTCTGAACACTGAAGCTTTCTTT; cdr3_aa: CASRARGLNTEAFF
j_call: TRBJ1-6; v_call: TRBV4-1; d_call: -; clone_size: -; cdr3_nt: TGCGCCAGCAGCCAAGACAGGAGGAGCTCCTATAATTCACCCCTCCACTTT; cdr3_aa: CASSQDRRSSYNSPLHF
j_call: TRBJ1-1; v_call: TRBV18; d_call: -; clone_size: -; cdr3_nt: TGTGCCAGCTCACTTAGACGGGACACTGAAGCTTTCTTT; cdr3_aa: CASSLRRDTEAFF
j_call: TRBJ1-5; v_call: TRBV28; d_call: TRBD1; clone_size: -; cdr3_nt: TGTGCCAGCAGTCCCCACCTCGGACAGGGTGGTCAGCCCCAGCATTTT; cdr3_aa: CASSPHLGQGGQPQHF
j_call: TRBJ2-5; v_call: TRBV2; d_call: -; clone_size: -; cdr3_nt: TGTGCCAGCAGTGACCCAGGAGGGCCCCAAGAGACCCAGTACTTC; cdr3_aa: CASSDPGGPQETQYF
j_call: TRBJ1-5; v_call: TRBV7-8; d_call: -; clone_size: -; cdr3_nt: TGTGCCAGCCGTGAGGATAGCAATCAGCCCCAGCATTTT; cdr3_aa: CASREDSNQPQHF
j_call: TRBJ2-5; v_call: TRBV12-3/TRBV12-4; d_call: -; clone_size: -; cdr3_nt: TGTGCCAGCAGTGGACTGGGTTTGACCCAGTACTTC; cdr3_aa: CASSGLGLTQYF
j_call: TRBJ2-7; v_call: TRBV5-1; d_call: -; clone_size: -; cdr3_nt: TGCGCCAGCAGCTTGGCGACGGGAGCCTACGAGCAGTACTTC; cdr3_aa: CASSLATGAYEQYF
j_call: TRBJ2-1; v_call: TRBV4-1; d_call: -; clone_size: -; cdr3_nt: TGCGCCAGCAGCCAAGCCGGGATGCCGAGGAATGAGCAGTTCTTC; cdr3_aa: CASSQAGMPRNEQFF
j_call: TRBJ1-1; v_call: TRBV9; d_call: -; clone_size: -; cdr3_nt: TGTGCCAGCAGCGTAACGTCAGTGAACACTGAAGCTTTCTTT; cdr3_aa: CASSVTSVNTEAFF
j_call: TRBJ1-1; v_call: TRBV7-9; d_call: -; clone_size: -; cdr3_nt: TGTGCCAGCAGCTGGGAGACAGGGAACACTGAAGCTTTCTTT; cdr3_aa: CASSWETGNTEAFF
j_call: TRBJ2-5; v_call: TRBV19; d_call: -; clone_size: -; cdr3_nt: TGTGCCAGTGCGTGGCAAGGAGGAGAGACCCAGTACTTC; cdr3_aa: CASAWQGGETQYF
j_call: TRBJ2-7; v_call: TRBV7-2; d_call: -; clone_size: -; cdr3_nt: TGTGCCAGCAGCACCTCCAGGGGGGAGTCCTACGAGCAGTACTTC; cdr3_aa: CASSTSRGESYEQYF
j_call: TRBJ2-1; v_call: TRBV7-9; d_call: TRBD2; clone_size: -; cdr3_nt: TGTGCCAGCAGCTTGGGGGGGCCTAGCGGGGTATACAATGAGCAGTTCTTC; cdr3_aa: CASSLGGPSGVYNEQFF
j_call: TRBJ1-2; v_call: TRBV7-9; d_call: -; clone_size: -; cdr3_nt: TGTGCCAGCAGCCCGCCAGGGAGGCCTACTAACTATGGCTACACCTTC; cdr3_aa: CASSPPGRPTNYGYTF
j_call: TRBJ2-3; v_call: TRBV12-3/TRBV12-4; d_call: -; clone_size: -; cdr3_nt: TGTGCCAGCAGTTTAAGGGGGGATACGCAGTATTTT; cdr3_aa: CASSLRGDTQYF
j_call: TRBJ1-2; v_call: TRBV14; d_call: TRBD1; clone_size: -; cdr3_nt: TGTGCCAGCAGCCCGCAACAGGGGAGACGGGTTGGCTACACCTTC; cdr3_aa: CASSPQQGRRVGYTF
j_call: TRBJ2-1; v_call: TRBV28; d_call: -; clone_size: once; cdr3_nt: TGTGCCAGCAGGCGGGGGCAGGGTGAGCAGTTCTTC; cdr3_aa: CASRRGQGEQFF
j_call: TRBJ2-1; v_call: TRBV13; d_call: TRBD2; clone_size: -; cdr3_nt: TGTGCCAGCAGCCCGGGGGCTAGCGGGGGTTACAATGAGCAGTTCTTC; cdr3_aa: CASSPGASGGYNEQFF